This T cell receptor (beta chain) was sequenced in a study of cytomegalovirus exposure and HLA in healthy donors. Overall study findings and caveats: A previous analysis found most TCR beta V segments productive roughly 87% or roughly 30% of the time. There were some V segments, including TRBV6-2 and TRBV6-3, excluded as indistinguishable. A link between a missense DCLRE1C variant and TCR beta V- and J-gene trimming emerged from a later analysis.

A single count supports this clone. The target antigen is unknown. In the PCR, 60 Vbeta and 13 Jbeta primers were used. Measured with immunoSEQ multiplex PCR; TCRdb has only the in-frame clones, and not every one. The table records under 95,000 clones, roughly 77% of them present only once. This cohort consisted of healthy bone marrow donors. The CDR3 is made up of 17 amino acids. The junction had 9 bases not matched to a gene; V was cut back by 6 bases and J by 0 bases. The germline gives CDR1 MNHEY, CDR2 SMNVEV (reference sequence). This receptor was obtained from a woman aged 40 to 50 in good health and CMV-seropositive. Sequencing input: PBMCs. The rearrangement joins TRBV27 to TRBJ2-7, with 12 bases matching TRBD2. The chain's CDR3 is CASSTPGLAGSSYEQYF. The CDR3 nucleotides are TGTGCCAGCAGCACCCCGGGACTAGCGGGTAGCTCCTACGAGCAGTACTTC.